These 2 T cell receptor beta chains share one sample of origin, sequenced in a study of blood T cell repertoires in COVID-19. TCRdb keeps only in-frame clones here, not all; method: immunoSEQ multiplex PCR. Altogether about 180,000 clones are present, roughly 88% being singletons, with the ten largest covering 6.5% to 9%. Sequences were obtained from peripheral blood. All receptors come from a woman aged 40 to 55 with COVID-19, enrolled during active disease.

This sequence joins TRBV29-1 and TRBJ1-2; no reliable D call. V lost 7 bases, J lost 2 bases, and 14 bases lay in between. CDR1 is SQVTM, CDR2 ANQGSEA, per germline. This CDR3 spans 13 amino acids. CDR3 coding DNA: TGCAGCGCCCGGGCGGGGTGGAACTATGGCTACACCTTC. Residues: CSARAGWNYGYTF. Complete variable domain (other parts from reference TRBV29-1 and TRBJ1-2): SAVISQKPSRDICQRGTSLTIQCQVDSQVTMMFWYRQQPGQSLTLIATANQGSEATYESGFVIDKFPISRPNLTFSTLTVSNMSPEDSSIYLCSARAGWNYGYTFGSGTRLTVV.

DNA for the CDR3: TGTGCCACCAGTGCCCAAGCGGCCTCAGTCGGTGAGCAGTTCTTC. Amino acid sequence: CATSAQAASVGEQFF. The chain links TRBV24-1 to TRBJ2-1; D is perhaps TRBD2 (5 bases). The CDR3 totals 15 residues. The V gene's germline CDR1 is KGHDR and CDR2 SFDVKD. V lost 5 bases and J 9 bases, leaving 19 bases between the germline ends.